Below, 11 T cell receptor beta chains from the same sample are listed, as sequenced in a study of tumor-infiltrating lymphocytes in primary liver carcinoma. A primer matching the constant region was used to make TCR beta cDNA from 500 to 600 ng of total RNA. Sequencing libraries for TCR beta derived from three nested multiplex PCR rounds that used slightly modified ARM-PCR. Forward primers for TRBV1-TRBV30 and a C-beta reverse primer served the first two PCR rounds, at about 10 cycles each. TCRdb re-called the multiplex PCR reads with MiXCR, one entry per CDR3 protein. The data show about 35,000 distinct CDR3 sequences, around 74% seen once. Unsorted bulk tissue of roughly 18-32 mg yielded co-extracted RNA and DNA. Sequencing was done on a sample of liver tumor tissue from sampling region 4. Documented subset: tumor region T4, right-lateral pole. Source of these receptors: a man aged 35-49 years with primary liver carcinoma and hepatitis B virus infection.

A note on this clonotype: It is likely a read error, because the conserved phenylalanine at the end of the CDR3 is missing. Because the CDR3's place on the DNA is in doubt, the DNA is left out and the CDR3 is given as listed by TCRdb. J is TRBJ2-1 and V is TRBV5-1; the D call in the table, TRBD2, was not verified against the DNA. The CDR3 numbers 14 amino acids, ends counted. CDR1 and CDR2 (germline): SGHRS, YFSETQ. CDR3 residues: CASSFSGGYNEHFL.

Details on this clonotype: One end of the junction is discordant with germline, which a read error may explain. The V call is TRBV29-1, the J call TRBJ2-7; D possibly corresponds to TRBD2 (5 bases). The V gene's germline CDR1 is SQVTM and CDR2 ANQGSEA. The CDR3 length is 16 residues. The CDR3 sequence: CSAMTSGIGTPYKQYF. CDR3 nucleotide sequence: TGCAGCGCCATGACATCCGGGATTGGCACTCCCTACAAGCAGTACTTC.

This chain uses TRBV9 with TRBJ1-2; D gene ambiguous. The V gene's germline CDR1 is SGDLS and CDR2 YYNGEE. The CDR3 is made up of 14 amino acids. V was clipped by 4 bases and J by 5 bases, with 15 bases between them. The CDR3 nucleotides are TGTGCCAGCAGCTTACAGAGAGCTTGGTATGGCTACACCTTC. This sequence encodes CASSLQRAWYGYTF.

The chain couples TRBV6-2 or TRBV6-3 to TRBJ2-2, with 7 bases fitting TRBD2. The ends lost 8 bases at V and 11 bases at J; junction bases unmatched: 8. Germline V gene sequence: CDR1 MNHEY, CDR2 SVGEGT. The CDR3 consists of 12 residues. The CDR3 sequence is CASCREVCELFF. The CDR3 DNA reads as TGTGCCAGCTGCCGGGAGGTCTGCGAGCTGTTTTTT.

On this clonotype itself: One end of the junction fails to match germline, which may point to a read error. This chain links TRBV4-3 with TRBJ2-1; D tentatively reads TRBD1 or TRBD2 (5 bases each). Germline V gene sequence: CDR1 LGHNA, CDR2 YSLEER. The CDR3 sequence is 16 residues long. For the CDR3, the DNA is TGCGCCAGCAGCCAATTCCGCCCCCCAGCGGACAATGAGCAGCTCTTC. Translated: CASSQFRPPADNEQLF.

A word on this clonotype: Germline is not matched at one junction end, which may reflect a read error. The V and J genes are TRBV4-2 and TRBJ2-7; TRBD2 agrees at 11 bases. Germline CDR1 reads LGHNA; CDR2 reads YNFKEQ. This CDR3 contains 16 residues. Here the CDR3 reads CTNSQDGTSGSCEQYF. The CDR3 region has the DNA TGTACCAACAGCCAAGATGGGACTAGCGGCTCCTGCGAGCAGTACTTC.

This clonotype was counted only a few times. This may be a read error: a much more frequent sequence differs by one nucleotide. This likely comes from a read error, as the CDR3 has no conserved phenylalanine or tryptophan at its end. The chain joins TRBV28 to TRBJ2-7; 9 nucleotides align to TRBD1. J was trimmed by 6 bases and V by 4 bases; bases with no gene match: 7. The CDR3 is made up of 14 amino acids. The germline CDR1 and CDR2 sequences are MDHEN and SYDVKM. In nucleotides, the CDR3 is TGTGCCAGCAGTTCTGGGACAGGGATGCTCGAGCAGTACCTC. Protein product: CASSSGTGMLEQYL.

This clonotype showed up just once. A junction end diverges from the germline sequence, so it may reflect a read error. This chain joins TRBV12-3 or TRBV12-4 and TRBJ2-5, with D perhaps matching TRBD1 (6 bases). The CDR3 is made up of 13 amino acids. In nucleotides, the CDR3 is TGTGTCAGCTGTTTAGTGCAGGGGGAGACCCAGTACTTC. Translating gives CVSCLVQGETQYF.

A remark on this clonotype: This likely comes from a read error, as the CDR3 has no conserved phenylalanine or tryptophan at its end. This chain links TRBV11-1 with TRBJ2-4, with 8 positions matching TRBD1. Germline loops: CDR1 SGHAT, CDR2 FQDESV (reference sequence). CDR3 length: 17 residues. Here the CDR3 reads CARSSTGQVASKNIQYL. The CDR3 coding sequence is TGTGCCAGAAGCTCTACGGGACAGGTAGCATCAAAAAACATTCAGTACTTA.

Notes on this clonotype: One junction end does not reproduce the germline sequence, and a read error may be involved. V usage is TRBV5-1 and J usage is TRBJ2-3; 9 nucleotides agree with TRBD2. Germline-derived CDR1 and CDR2 are SGHRS and YFSETQ. The CDR3 spans 14 residues. CDR3 sequence reads: CDSSLLAGIDTQNF. DNA for the CDR3: TGCGACAGCAGCTTACTAGCGGGCATAGATACGCAGAATTTT.

Details on this clonotype: A read error is possible here, since a much larger clone lies one base away. This chain links TRBV20-1 with TRBJ1-5; D gene ambiguous. The CDR3 spans 15 residues. Germline V gene data show CDR1 as DFQATT and CDR2 as SNEGSKA (reference sequence). The CDR3 region has the DNA TGCAGTACTAGAGCCTCGGCCCCCCTTGGTCAGCCCCAGCATTTT. It is translated as CSTRASAPLGQPQHF.